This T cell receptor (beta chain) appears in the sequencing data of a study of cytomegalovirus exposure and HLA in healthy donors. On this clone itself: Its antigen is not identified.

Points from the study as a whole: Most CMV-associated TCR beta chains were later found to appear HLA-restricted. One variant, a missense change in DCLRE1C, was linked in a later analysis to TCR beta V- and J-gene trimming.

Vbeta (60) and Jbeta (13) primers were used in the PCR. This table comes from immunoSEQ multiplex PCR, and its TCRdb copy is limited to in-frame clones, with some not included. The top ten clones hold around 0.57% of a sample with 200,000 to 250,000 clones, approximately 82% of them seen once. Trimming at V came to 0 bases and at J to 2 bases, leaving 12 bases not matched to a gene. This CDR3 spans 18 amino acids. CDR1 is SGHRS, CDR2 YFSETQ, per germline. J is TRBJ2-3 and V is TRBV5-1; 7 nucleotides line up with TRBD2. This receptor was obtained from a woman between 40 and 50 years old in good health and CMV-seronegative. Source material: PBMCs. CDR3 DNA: TGCGCCAGCAGCTTGGGGGACTTAGCGGGTACTTCCACAGATACGCAGTATTTT. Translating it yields CASSLGDLAGTSTDTQYF. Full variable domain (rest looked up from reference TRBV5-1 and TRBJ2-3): KAGVTQTPRYLIKTRGQQVTLSCSPISGHRSVSWYQQTPGQGLQFLFEYFSETQRNKGNFPGRFSGRQFSNSRSEMNVSTLELGDSALYLCASSLGDLAGTSTDTQYFGPGTRLTVL.